Listed here are 5 T cell receptor beta chains from one sample, sequenced in a study of regulatory T cells in long-lasting Graves disease. Documented time point: persistent/refractory GD, antithyroid drugs over 5 years with positive TRAb. The TCR library was prepared using RNA isolated from PBMCs. Construction of TCR beta libraries relied on iRepertoire HTBI primers and on Arm-PCR targeting CDR3 regions. Using its own MiXCR run on the multiplex PCR reads, TCRdb lists one record per CDR3 protein. The table lists about 470,000 distinct CDR3 sequences, 20% of them singletons. Sequenced here: peripheral blood mononuclear cells (PBMCs), sampled when the disease was refractory, from a patient treated with antithyroid drugs. The receptor set was obtained from a female donor with Graves disease.

This clonotype was detected many times. The V gene is TRBV28, the J gene TRBJ2-5, with D perhaps being TRBD1 or TRBD2 (5 bases each). Per germline, CDR1 MDHEN and CDR2 SYDVKM. Deletions cut 11 bases from V and 3 bases from J, with 16 bases between. This CDR3 spans 13 amino acids. The CDR3 bases are TGTGCCGTCGGGGCGGCAGCTGAAGAGACCCAGTACTTC. The encoded protein is CAVGAAAEETQYF.

This clonotype has only a few counts. The chain uses TRBV19 and TRBJ2-7; D assignment may be TRBD1 or TRBD2 (6 bases each). Germline CDR1 reads LNHDA; CDR2 reads SQIVND (reference sequence). This CDR3 is built from 15 residues. Trimming shortened V by 3 bases and J by 1 base, and 13 bases separated the two germline ends. The CDR3 nucleotides read TGTGCCAGTAGTATCGGGCGGGACACGTCCTACGAGCAGTACTTC. It yields the protein CASSIGRDTSYEQYF.

This clonotype has a handful of counts. The gene calls are TRBV20-1 and TRBJ2-4; TRBD2 might be the D (6 bases). The germline V gene encodes CDR1 DFQATT and CDR2 SNEGSKA (reference sequence). The CDR3 sequence is 13 residues long. DNA for the CDR3: TGCAGCTCGGGAGATCCAACCAAAAACATTCAGTACTTC. It translates to CSSGDPTKNIQYF.

This chain uses TRBV6-1 with TRBJ1-1; TRBD1 agrees at 7 bases. The V segment lost 5 bases and the J segment 4 bases; nucleotides outside the gene matches: 7. This CDR3 region has 14 residues. The germline gives CDR1 MNHNS, CDR2 SASEGT. This chain's CDR3 is CASSTNRGITEAFF. CDR3 bases: TGTGCCAGCAGTACCAACAGGGGTATCACTGAAGCTTTCTTT.

The chain carries TRBV6-1 and TRBJ2-1; possibly TRBD1 for D (6 bases). The CDR3 consists of 19 residues. V shed 6 bases and J shed 0 bases, with 24 bases lying between them. Germline CDR1 reads MNHNS; CDR2 reads SASEGT. The chain's CDR3 is CASSPEGLYQGSSYNEQFF. CDR3 bases: TGTGCCAGCAGCCCGGAAGGCCTTTATCAGGGGAGCTCCTACAATGAGCAGTTCTTC.